Following are 29 T cell receptor beta chains from one sample sequenced in a study of technical replicates of blood from four donors. Produced via immunoSEQ multiplex PCR; TCRdb's table is partial and in-frame only. The sample has around 60,000 clones, 80% to 95% seen once. The sample comprised PBMCs. The receptors originated from a human donor in good health. Some clones in this sample may be carry-over from other donors' samples.

The chain has TRBV6-6 and TRBJ1-1; no definite D call. CDR1 and CDR2 (germline): MNHNY, SVGAGI (reference sequence). V was trimmed by 2 bases and J by 5 bases, leaving 15 bases between them. This CDR3 comprises 15 residues. The CDR3 is CASSYPRTDRTEAFF. In DNA, the CDR3 is TGTGCCAGCAGTTACCCACGGACTGACCGGACTGAAGCTTTCTTT.

The chain carries TRBV27 and TRBJ1-2; 7 bases agree with TRBD1. V trimming: 5 bases; J trimming: 4 bases; junction bases outside the gene matches: 7. Per the germline V gene, CDR1 is MNHEY and CDR2 is SMNVEV (reference sequence). This CDR3 has 14 residues. CDR3 in amino acids: CASSVTGLGYGYTF. The CDR3 nucleotides read TGTGCCAGCAGTGTGACAGGGCTGGGCTATGGCTACACCTTC.

The CDR3 spells CASSLDNDRGSYEQYF. CDR3 DNA sequence: TGCGCCAGCAGCCTGGACAACGACAGGGGGTCCTACGAGCAGTACTTC. The chain recombines TRBV4-3 with TRBJ2-7; 9 bases line up with TRBD1. The V gene end was trimmed by 4 bases and the J gene end by 1 base; junction bases not matched to a gene: 8. CDR3 length: 16 residues. The germline V gene has CDR1 LGHNA and CDR2 YSLEER.

V and J are TRBV29-1 and TRBJ2-3; the D is unclear. Germline lookup yields CDR1 SQVTM and CDR2 ANQGSEA. The CDR3 is 15 residues long. V was pared by 7 bases and J by 1 base, with 18 bases between. In DNA form, the CDR3 reads TGCAGCGGACAACTCTGGGTTCCCGGCACAGATACGCAGTATTTT. Protein product: CSGQLWVPGTDTQYF.

The V gene is TRBV11-2, the J gene TRBJ2-5; 7 nucleotides agree with TRBD2. This CDR3 spans 16 amino acids. V shed 1 base, J shed 1 base, and the junction held 6 bases outside the gene matches. Germline V lookup: CDR1 SGHAT, CDR2 FQNNGV. CDR3 sequence reads: CASSLVRGGFQETQYF. The CDR3 nucleotides are TGTGCCAGCAGCTTAGTACGGGGAGGGTTCCAAGAGACCCAGTACTTC.

The chain combines TRBV6-4 with TRBJ1-5; TRBD1 is a possible D gene (6 bases). CDR1 is MRHNA and CDR2 is SNTAGT in the germline V gene. There are 15 residues in the CDR3. With 10 bases removed from V and 0 bases from J, the gap between germline ends came to 16 bases. This CDR3 reads CATKAGHLSNQPQHF. CDR3 nucleotide sequence: TGTGCCACCAAAGCGGGACACCTTAGCAATCAGCCCCAGCATTTT.

This chain connects TRBV7-8 to TRBJ1-4; the D gene is possibly TRBD1 (5 bases). CDR1 and CDR2 from the germline V gene are SGHVS and FQNEAQ. V lost 3 bases, J lost 1 base, and 18 bases lay in between. This CDR3 contains 18 residues. CDR3 in DNA: TGTGCCAGCAGCTTCCCTCGCCAGGGCGGTGGAACTAATGAAAAACTGTTTTTT. Translation: CASSFPRQGGGTNEKLFF.

This chain uses TRBV7-7 with TRBJ2-3; 9 nucleotides match TRBD1. Germline assignment: CDR1 SSHAT and CDR2 FNYEAQ (reference sequence). The CDR3 spans 14 residues. V was pared by 1 base and J by 6 bases, with 2 bases of the junction left unmatched. The CDR3 DNA sequence: TGTGCCAGCAGCTTAGGACAGGGGGGGGATACGCAGTATTTT. This gives the protein CASSLGQGGDTQYF.

This clone came up once. This chain uses TRBV7-9 with TRBJ1-4; D is uncertain. The CDR3 runs to 14 residues. The germline CDR1 and CDR2 sequences are SEHNR and FQNEAQ (reference sequence). With 5 bases removed from V and 5 bases from J, the gap between germline ends came to 12 bases. Written as DNA, the CDR3 is TGTGCCAGCAGCCCCGGGCGGGAAAATGAAAAACTGTTTTTT. Translating it yields CASSPGRENEKLFF.

The chain has TRBV7-8 and TRBJ2-1; maybe TRBD1 (6 bases). The V gene's germline CDR1 is SGHVS and CDR2 FQNEAQ. Trimming stripped 5 bases from V and 9 bases from J, with 23 bases between. This CDR3 contains 16 residues. CDR3 nucleotides: TGTGCCAGCAGCCCAGCGGATCATCAGGGGTTCGGTGAGCAGTTCTTC. Translating gives CASSPADHQGFGEQFF.

The chain uses TRBV10-3 and TRBJ1-1; tentatively, D is TRBD1 (5 bases). V gave up 8 bases and J gave up 7 bases, with 11 bases separating them. The V gene's germline CDR1 is ENHRY and CDR2 SYGVKD. This CDR3 is built from 11 residues. The CDR3 bases are TGTGCCATCGCCCAGGGCCATGAAGCTTTCTTT. This encodes CAIAQGHEAFF.

V and J are TRBV30 and TRBJ1-2; 7 bases match TRBD1. CDR3 length: 14 residues. The trim removed 4 bases at V and 7 bases at J, leaving 12 bases unmatched. CDR1 and CDR2 from the germline V gene are GTSNPN and SVGIG (reference sequence). CDR3 coding DNA: TGTGCCTGGATCCAATCCTTTGGACAGGCTGGCTACACCTTC. Translation gives CAWIQSFGQAGYTF.

This clone appeared a few times. The gene calls are TRBV7-8 and TRBJ1-2; TRBD1 matches at 8 bases. V dropped 4 bases and J dropped 0; count of bases not matched to a gene: 4. In germline, CDR1 is SGHVS, CDR2 FQNEAQ. The length of the CDR3 is 15 residues. This CDR3 is CASSSRTGPNYGYTF. The DNA of the CDR3 is TGTGCCAGCAGCTCAAGGACAGGGCCTAACTATGGCTACACCTTC.

The chain is built from TRBV29-1 and TRBJ2-5; TRBD2 aligns across 9 bases. Germline CDR1 reads SQVTM; CDR2 reads ANQGSEA. The CDR3 extends over 17 amino acids. Trimming removed 6 bases from V and 1 base from J; junction bases left unmatched: 15. DNA for the CDR3: TGCAGCGTCCATACGGACTTCAGCGGGGGGCCCCAAGAGACCCAGTACTTC. It translates to CSVHTDFSGGPQETQYF. Supplemented by reference TRBV29-1 and TRBJ2-5, the full variable domain reads SAVISQKPSRDICQRGTSLTIQCQVDSQVTMMFWYRQQPGQSLTLIATANQGSEATYESGFVIDKFPISRPNLTFSTLTVSNMSPEDSSIYLCSVHTDFSGGPQETQYFGPGTRLLVL.

This rearrangement joins TRBV18 to TRBJ2-2; D unresolved. V was cut by 3 bases and J by 0 bases, with 11 bases left in between. The CDR3 length is 16 residues. CDR1 and CDR2 from the germline V gene are KGHSH and LQKENI. CDR3 DNA: TGTGCCAGCTCACCTGACTTAGCTACGAACACCGGGGAGCTGTTTTTT. Its translation is CASSPDLATNTGELFF.

The chain is built from TRBV5-1 and TRBJ2-1; 7 bases map to TRBD2. This CDR3 has 14 amino acids. Germline V gene sequence: CDR1 SGHRS, CDR2 YFSETQ. Trimming at V came to 5 bases and at J to 4 bases, leaving 6 bases not matched to a gene. In nucleotides, the CDR3 is TGCGCCAGCAGTGCCAGCGGGGCTTACAATGAGCAGTTCTTC. Protein sequence: CASSASGAYNEQFF.

The chain recombines TRBV7-2 with TRBJ1-6; possible D gene TRBD1, 5 bases. From germline, CDR1 is SGHTA and CDR2 FQGNSA. V lost 3 bases and J 0 bases, leaving 15 bases between the germline ends. CDR3 length: 18 residues. The CDR3 loop is CASSFSEAGGSYNSPLHF. The CDR3 DNA follows: TGTGCCAGCAGCTTCTCAGAAGCGGGGGGCTCCTATAATTCACCCCTCCACTTT.

This chain links TRBV10-3 with TRBJ1-5, with no clear D. The V end lost 4 bases, the J end lost 3 bases, and 4 bases lay between the germline ends. Germline V gene lookup returns CDR1 ENHRY and CDR2 SYGVKD. The CDR3 has 12 residues. CDR3 coding DNA: TGTGCCATCAGTGTCTCCAATCAGCCCCAGCATTTT. Protein sequence: CAISVSNQPQHF.

This clone was detected only once. The chain is built from TRBV5-1 and TRBJ2-7; 10 nucleotides align to TRBD2. V trimming: 4 bases; J trimming: 2 bases; junction bases outside the gene matches: 9. Germline CDR1 is SGHRS and CDR2 is YFSETQ. The CDR3 runs to 16 residues. CDR3 nucleotides: TGCGCCAGCAGCACTCCGCTAGCGGGGGATCCCTACGAGCAGTACTTC. This codes for CASSTPLAGDPYEQYF.

The chain employs TRBV5-6 and TRBJ1-2; 7 bases map to TRBD1. This CDR3 contains 14 residues. V lost 0 bases, J lost 6 bases, and 5 bases stayed unmatched. In germline, CDR1 is SGHDT, CDR2 YYEEEE. DNA for the CDR3: TGTGCCAGCAGCTTGGCCGGGACAGCGGATGGCTACACCTTC. Residues: CASSLAGTADGYTF.

The chain has TRBV7-2 and TRBJ2-5, with 9 bases fitting TRBD2. The junction had 3 bases not matched to a gene; V was cut back by 3 bases and J by 4 bases. The CDR3 spans 14 residues. The V gene's germline CDR1 is SGHTA and CDR2 FQGNSA. Written as DNA, the CDR3 is TGTGCCAGCAGCTTGCGACTAGCGGCAGAGACCCAGTACTTC. It codes for CASSLRLAAETQYF.

The rearrangement joins TRBV6-1 to TRBJ2-7; D is unresolved. The CDR3 runs 14 residues. Germline-derived CDR1 and CDR2 are MNHNS and SASEGT. V was trimmed by 6 bases and J by 4 bases, leaving 16 bases between them. The CDR3, as DNA: TGTGCCAGCAGGACCCTAGGTGCGCCGTACGAGCAGTACTTC. This gives the protein CASRTLGAPYEQYF.

This chain uses TRBV29-1 with TRBJ2-1; a weak D match, TRBD2 (5 bases). V shed 6 bases and J shed 6 bases, with 6 bases lying between them. The germline CDR1 and CDR2 sequences are SQVTM and ANQGSEA. The CDR3 has 10 residues. The CDR3 DNA is TGCAGCGTGGGGAGCAATGAGCAGTTCTTC. Translation gives CSVGSNEQFF.

The chain employs TRBV28 and TRBJ1-6, with D hard to call. Germline V gene data show CDR1 as MDHEN and CDR2 as SYDVKM. CDR3 length equals 13 residues. V was trimmed by 3 bases and J by 14 bases, leaving 14 bases between them. CDR3: CASSFELAPSLHF. The CDR3 DNA reads TGTGCCAGCAGTTTTGAGTTAGCCCCGTCCCTCCACTTT.

The chain combines TRBV2 with TRBJ1-3, with D possibly being TRBD1 (5 bases). The CDR3 extends over 15 amino acids. Germline V gene data show CDR1 as SNHLY and CDR2 as FYNNEI. V lost 6 bases, J lost 0 bases, and 12 bases lay in between. CDR3 amino acids: CASRAGGYSGNTIYF. DNA of the CDR3: TGTGCCAGCAGAGCCGGGGGTTACTCTGGAAACACCATATATTTT.

The chain joins TRBV29-1 to TRBJ1-1; TRBD1 matches at 10 bases. The J segment lost 4 bases and the V segment lost 5 bases, leaving 1 base of the junction unmatched. The germline V gene has CDR1 SQVTM and CDR2 ANQGSEA. The CDR3 has 12 amino acids. CDR3 DNA: TGCAGCGTTAGGACAGGGGGCACTGAAGCTTTCTTT. It is translated as CSVRTGGTEAFF. The whole variable domain, filled in from reference TRBV29-1 and TRBJ1-1, reads SAVISQKPSRDICQRGTSLTIQCQVDSQVTMMFWYRQQPGQSLTLIATANQGSEATYESGFVIDKFPISRPNLTFSTLTVSNMSPEDSSIYLCSVRTGGTEAFFGQGTRLTVV.

This chain joins TRBV4-1 and TRBJ1-4, with 7 bases aligning to TRBD1. Looked up from germline, CDR1 is MGHRA and CDR2 is YSYEKL. V shed 5 bases, J shed 8 bases, and the junction held 8 bases outside the gene matches. The CDR3 is made up of 14 amino acids. CDR3 nucleotide sequence: TGCGCCAGCAGCATTGACAGGGCAGGGGAAAAACTGTTTTTT. Translating gives CASSIDRAGEKLFF.

J is TRBJ2-3 and V is TRBV30, with 11 nucleotides matching TRBD1. This CDR3 is 14 amino acids long. Germline lookup yields CDR1 GTSNPN and CDR2 SVGIG (reference sequence). V lost 4 bases, J lost 8 bases, and 8 bases stayed unmatched. Here the CDR3 DNA reads TGTGCCTGGAATCGGGACAGGGGGATGGGTACGCAGTATTTT. Protein sequence: CAWNRDRGMGTQYF.

The chain recombines TRBV5-6 with TRBJ2-1, with 8 bases aligning to TRBD2. The V gene's germline CDR1 is SGHDT and CDR2 YYEEEE. The CDR3 spans 14 residues. Trimming at V came to 4 bases and at J to 7 bases, leaving 7 bases not matched to a gene. The CDR3 DNA follows: TGTGCCAGCAGCCAAGGGACTAGTCGGAATGAGCAGTTCTTC. The encoded protein is CASSQGTSRNEQFF.